This T cell receptor beta chain was sequenced in a study of T cells after yellow fever vaccination. As for the study in general: Researchers used SMART-Seq v4 Ultra Low Input to prepare fractions that had low cell numbers. Points from the study as a whole: From the bulk population, abundant clonotypes could contaminate and appear within FACS-sorted repertoires. The study re-detected most primary-vaccination clones after the booster (96% CD4, approximately 87% CD8). A minor fraction of clonotypes spanned both CD4 and CD8 compartments.

TCRdb analysed the 5' RACE reads with MiXCR anew, one entry per CDR3 protein. The sample has some 600,000 distinct CDR3 sequences, less than 20% seen once. On this clonotype itself: The antigen is unknown.

V lost 3 bases to trimming and J lost 4 bases, with 9 bases between them. The germline gives CDR1 MNHNS, CDR2 SASEGT. The CDR3 is 13 residues long. The receptor was isolated from a young man who received the YFV17D yellow fever vaccine. The starting material was PBMCs, obtained 5 days after the first yellow fever vaccination. This chain connects TRBV6-1 to TRBJ1-1; possibly TRBD1 for D (5 bases). CDR3 DNA: TGTGCCAGCAGTGACAGGGAAATCACTGAAGCTTTCTTT. Residues: CASSDREITEAFF.